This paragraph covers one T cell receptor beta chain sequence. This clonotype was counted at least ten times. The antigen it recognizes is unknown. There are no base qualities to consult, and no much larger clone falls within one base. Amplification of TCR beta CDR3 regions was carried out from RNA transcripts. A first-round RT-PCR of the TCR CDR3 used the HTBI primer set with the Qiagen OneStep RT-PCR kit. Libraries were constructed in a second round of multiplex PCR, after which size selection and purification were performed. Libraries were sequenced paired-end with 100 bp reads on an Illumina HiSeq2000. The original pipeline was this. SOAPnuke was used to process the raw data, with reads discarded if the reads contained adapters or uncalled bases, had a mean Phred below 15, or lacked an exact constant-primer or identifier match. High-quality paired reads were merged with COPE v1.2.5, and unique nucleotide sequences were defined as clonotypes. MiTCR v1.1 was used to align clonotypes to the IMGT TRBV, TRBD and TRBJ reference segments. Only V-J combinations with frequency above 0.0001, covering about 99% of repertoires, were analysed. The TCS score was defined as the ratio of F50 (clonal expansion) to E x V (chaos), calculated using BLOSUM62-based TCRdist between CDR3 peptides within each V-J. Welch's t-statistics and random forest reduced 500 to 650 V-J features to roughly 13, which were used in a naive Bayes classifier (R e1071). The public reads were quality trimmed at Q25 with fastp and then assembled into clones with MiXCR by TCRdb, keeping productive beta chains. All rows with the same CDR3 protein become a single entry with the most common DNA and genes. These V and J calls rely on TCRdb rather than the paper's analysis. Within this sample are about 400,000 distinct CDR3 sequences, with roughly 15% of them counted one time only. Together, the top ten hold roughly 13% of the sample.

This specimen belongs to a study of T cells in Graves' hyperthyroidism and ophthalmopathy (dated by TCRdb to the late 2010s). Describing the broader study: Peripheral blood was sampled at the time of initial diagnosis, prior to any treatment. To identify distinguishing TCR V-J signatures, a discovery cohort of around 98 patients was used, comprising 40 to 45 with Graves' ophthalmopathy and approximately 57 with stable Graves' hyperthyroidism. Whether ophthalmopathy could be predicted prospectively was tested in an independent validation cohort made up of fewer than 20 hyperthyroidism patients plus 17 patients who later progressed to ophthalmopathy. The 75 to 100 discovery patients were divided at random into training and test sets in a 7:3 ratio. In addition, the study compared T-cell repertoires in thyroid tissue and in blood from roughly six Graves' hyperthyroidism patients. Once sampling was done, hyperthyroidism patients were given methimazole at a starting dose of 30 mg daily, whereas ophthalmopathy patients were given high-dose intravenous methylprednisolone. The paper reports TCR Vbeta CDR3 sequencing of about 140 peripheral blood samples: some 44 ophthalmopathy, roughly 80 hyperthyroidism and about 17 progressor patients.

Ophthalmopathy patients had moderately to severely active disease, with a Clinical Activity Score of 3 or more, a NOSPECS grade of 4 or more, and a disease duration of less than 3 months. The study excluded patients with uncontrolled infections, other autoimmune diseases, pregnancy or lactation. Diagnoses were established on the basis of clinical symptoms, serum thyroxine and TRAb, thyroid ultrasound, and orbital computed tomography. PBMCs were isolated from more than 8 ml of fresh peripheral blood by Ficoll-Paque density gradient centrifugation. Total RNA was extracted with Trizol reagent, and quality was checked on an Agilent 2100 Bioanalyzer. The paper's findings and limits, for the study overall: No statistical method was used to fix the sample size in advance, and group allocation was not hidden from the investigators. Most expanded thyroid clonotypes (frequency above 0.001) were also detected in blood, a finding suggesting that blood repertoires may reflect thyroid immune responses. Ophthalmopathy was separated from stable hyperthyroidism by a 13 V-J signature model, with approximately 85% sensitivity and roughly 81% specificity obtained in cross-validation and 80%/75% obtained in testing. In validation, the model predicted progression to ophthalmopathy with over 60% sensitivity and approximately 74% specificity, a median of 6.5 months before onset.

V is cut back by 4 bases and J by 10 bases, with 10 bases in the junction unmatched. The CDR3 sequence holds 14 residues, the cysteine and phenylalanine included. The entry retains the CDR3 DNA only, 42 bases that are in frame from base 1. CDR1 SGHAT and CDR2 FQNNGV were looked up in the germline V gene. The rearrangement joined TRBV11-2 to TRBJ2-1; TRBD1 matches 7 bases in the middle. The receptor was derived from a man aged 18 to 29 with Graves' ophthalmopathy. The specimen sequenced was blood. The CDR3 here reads CASSSRTGSGEQFF. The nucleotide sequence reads TGTGCCAGCAGCTCTAGGACAGGTTCAGGCGAGCAGTTCTTC.